This TCR beta chain was obtained from a study of tissue T cells after allogeneic stem cell transplantation. This clone showed up just a few times. Its antigen is unidentified. The gene symbols are mouse symbols. The sequence runs out 1 residue before the end of the CDR3; the remainder is reconstructed from the germline J gene. The CDR3 has 13 amino acids. The V end was cut by 2 bases, the J end by 3 bases, with 6 bases between. Germline V lookup: CDR1 KGHPV, CDR2 FQNQEV (reference sequence). Study-wide points: Shared clones across patients were few; motif clustering revealed tissue-specific shared signatures.

TCRbeta CDR3 was sequenced at survey depth with template counts. Assay used: immunoSEQ multiplex PCR; TCRdb lists only in-frame clones, some missing. The data contain fewer than 8,500 clones, roughly 45% of them singletons. The time point was: mouse harvest day 7 after allogeneic transplant. Tail vein injection delivered 10^7 T-cell-depleted bone marrow cells and 10^6 splenic CD5+ T cells. The sample taken for sequencing was skin. This TCR was recovered from a female BALB/c mouse given C57BL/6 T cells with graft-versus-host disease after an allogeneic hematopoietic cell transplant. The V and J genes are TRBV26 and TRBJ2-5; D possibly matches TRBD1 or TRBD2 (5 bases each). The DNA read from the CDR3 is TGTGCCAGCAGTCTGGGGGCTCAAGACACCCAGTAC. Translated, it gives CASSLGAQDTQY. In full, the CDR3 is CASSLGAQDTQYF.